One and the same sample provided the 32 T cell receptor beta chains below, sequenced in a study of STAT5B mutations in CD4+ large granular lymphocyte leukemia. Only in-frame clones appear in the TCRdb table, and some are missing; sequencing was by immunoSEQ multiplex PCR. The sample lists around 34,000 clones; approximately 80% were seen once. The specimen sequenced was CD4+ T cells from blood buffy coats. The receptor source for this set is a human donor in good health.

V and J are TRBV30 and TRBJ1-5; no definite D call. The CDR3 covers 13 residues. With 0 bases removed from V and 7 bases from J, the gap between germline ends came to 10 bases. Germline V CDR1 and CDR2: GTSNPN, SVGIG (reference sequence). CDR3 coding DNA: TGTGCCTGGAGTGTGGGTGGCGGACAGCCCCAGCATTTT. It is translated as CAWSVGGGQPQHF. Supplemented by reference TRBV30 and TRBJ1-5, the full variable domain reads SQTIHQWPATLVQPVGSPLSLECTVEGTSNPNLYWYRQAAGRGLQLLFYSVGIGQISSEVPQNLSASRPQDRQFILSSKKLLLSDSGFYLCAWSVGGGQPQHFGDGTRLSIL.

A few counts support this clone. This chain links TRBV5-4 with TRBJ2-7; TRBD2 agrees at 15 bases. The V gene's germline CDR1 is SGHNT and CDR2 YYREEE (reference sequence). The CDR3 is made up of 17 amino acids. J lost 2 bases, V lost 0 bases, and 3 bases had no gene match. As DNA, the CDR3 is TGTGCCAGCAGCTTGGAGGGACTAGCGGGAGGACCCTACGAGCAGTACTTC. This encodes CASSLEGLAGGPYEQYF.

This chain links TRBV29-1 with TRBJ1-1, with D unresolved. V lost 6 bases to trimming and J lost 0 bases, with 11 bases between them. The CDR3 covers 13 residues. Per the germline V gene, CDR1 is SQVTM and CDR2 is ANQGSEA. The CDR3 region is CSVTASMNTEAFF. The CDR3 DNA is TGCAGCGTAACCGCTTCTATGAACACTGAAGCTTTCTTT.

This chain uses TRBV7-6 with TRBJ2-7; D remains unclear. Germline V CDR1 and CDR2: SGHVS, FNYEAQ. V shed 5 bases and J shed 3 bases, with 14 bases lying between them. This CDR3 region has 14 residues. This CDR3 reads CASSTGRVGYEQYF. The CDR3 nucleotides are TGTGCCAGCAGCACCGGTAGGGTTGGCTACGAGCAGTACTTC.

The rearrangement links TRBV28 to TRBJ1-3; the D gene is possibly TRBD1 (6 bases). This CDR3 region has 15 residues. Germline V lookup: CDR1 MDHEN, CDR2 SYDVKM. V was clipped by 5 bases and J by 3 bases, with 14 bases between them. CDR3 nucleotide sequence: TGTGCCAGCAGTAATCAGGGGAGTAGTGGAAACACCATATATTTT. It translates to CASSNQGSSGNTIYF.

The CDR3 DNA reads as TGTGCCAGCAGCTTAGCTACAGCTCTCCGAGCTGGGGCCAACGTCCTGACTTTC. Protein: CASSLATALRAGANVLTF. The chain uses TRBV11-1 and TRBJ2-6, with D hard to call. Trimming took 0 bases from V and 2 from J, leaving 14 bases between them. Per the germline V gene, CDR1 is SGHAT and CDR2 is FQDESV (reference sequence). The length of the CDR3 is 18 residues.

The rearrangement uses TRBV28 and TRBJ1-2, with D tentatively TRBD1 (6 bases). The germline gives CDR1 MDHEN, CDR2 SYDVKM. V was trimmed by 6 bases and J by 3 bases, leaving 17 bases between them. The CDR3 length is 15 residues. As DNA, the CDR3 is TGTGCCAGCAGCTCGGGGGGCGCAATCTACTATGGCTACACCTTC. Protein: CASSSGGAIYYGYTF.

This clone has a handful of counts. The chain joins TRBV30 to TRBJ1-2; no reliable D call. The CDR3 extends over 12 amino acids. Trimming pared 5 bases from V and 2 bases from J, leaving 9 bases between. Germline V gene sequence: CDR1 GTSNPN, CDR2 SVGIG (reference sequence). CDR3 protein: CAWGETNYGYTF. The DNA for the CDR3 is TGTGCCTGGGGAGAGACGAACTATGGCTACACCTTC. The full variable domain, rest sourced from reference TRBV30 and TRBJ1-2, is SQTIHQWPATLVQPVGSPLSLECTVEGTSNPNLYWYRQAAGRGLQLLFYSVGIGQISSEVPQNLSASRPQDRQFILSSKKLLLSDSGFYLCAWGETNYGYTFGSGTRLTVV.

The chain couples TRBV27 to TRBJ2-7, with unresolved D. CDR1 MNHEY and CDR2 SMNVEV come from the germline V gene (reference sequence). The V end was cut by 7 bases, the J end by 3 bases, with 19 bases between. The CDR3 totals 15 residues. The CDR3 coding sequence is TGTGCCAGCACATCCAGCAGCTTATCACGCTACGAGCAGTACTTC. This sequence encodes CASTSSSLSRYEQYF.

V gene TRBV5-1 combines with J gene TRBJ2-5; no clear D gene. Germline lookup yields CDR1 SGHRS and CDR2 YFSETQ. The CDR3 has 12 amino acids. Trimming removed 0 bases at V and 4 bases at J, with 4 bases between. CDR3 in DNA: TGCGCCAGCAGCTTGGACTTAGAGACCCAGTACTTC. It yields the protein CASSLDLETQYF.

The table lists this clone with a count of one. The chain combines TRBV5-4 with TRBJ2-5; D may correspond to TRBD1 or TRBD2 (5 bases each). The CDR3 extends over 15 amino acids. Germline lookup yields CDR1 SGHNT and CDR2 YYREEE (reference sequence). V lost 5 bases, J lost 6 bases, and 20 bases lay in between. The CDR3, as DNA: TGTGCCAGCAGTTTGCCCGGGACGGAGTTCCAGACCCAGTACTTC. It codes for CASSLPGTEFQTQYF.

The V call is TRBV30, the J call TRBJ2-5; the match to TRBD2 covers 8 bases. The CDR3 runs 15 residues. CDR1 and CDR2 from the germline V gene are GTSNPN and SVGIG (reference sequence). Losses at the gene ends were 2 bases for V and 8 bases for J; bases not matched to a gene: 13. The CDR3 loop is CAWSRGGGYFETQYF. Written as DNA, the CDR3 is TGTGCCTGGAGTCGAGGCGGGGGGTACTTCGAAACCCAGTACTTC.

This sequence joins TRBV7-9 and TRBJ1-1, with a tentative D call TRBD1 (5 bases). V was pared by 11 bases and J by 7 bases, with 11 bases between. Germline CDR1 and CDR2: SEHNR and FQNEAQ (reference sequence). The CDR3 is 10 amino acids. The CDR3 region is CASGGGEAFF. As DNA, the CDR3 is TGTGCCTCGGGCGGGGGTGAAGCTTTCTTT.

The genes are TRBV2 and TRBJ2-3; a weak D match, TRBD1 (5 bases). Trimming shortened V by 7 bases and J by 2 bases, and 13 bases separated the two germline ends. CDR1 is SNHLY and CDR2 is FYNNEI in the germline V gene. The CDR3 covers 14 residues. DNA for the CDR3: TGTGCCAGCACCCGACAGAGCGTCACAGATACGCAGTATTTT. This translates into CASTRQSVTDTQYF.

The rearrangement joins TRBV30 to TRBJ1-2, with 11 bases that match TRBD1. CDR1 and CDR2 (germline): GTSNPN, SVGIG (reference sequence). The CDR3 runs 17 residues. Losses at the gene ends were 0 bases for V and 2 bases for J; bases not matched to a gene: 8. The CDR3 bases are TGTGCCTGGAGTGTACTCGGGACAGGGGGGCGAAACTATGGCTACACCTTC. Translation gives CAWSVLGTGGRNYGYTF.

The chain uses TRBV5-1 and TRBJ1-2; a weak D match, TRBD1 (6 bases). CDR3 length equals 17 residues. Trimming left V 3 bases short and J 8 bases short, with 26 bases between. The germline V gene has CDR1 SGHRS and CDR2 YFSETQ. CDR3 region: CASSSSPLNQGTSGYTF. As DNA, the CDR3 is TGCGCCAGCAGCTCATCACCCCTTAATCAGGGGACTAGCGGCTACACCTTC.

DNA of the CDR3: TGCAGCGTGCGGGGAGGACGAAAAGAAAAACTGTTTTTT. It translates to CSVRGGRKEKLFF. The rearrangement uses TRBV29-1 and TRBJ1-4; D gene ambiguous. Germline CDR1 is SQVTM and CDR2 is ANQGSEA. V lost 6 bases and J lost 8, with 16 bases in between. The CDR3 has 13 residues.

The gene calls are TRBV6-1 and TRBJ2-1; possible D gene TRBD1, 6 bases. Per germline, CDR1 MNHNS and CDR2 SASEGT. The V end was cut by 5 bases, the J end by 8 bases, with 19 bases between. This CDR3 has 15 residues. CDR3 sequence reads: CASSPRRTEYDEQFF. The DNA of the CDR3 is TGTGCCAGCAGTCCGCGCCGGACAGAGTATGATGAGCAGTTCTTC.

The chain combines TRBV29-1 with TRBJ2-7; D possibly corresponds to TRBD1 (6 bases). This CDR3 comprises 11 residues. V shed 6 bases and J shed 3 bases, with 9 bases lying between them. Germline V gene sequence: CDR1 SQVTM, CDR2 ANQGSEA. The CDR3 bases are TGCAGCGTAGGGGGTCGCTACGAGCAGTACTTC. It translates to CSVGGRYEQYF.

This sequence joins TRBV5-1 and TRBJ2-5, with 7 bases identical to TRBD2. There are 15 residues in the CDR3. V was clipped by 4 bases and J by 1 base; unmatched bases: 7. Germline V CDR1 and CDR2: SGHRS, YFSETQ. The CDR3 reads CASSRASGSQETQYF. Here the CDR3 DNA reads TGCGCCAGCAGCAGGGCTAGCGGAAGCCAAGAGACCCAGTACTTC.

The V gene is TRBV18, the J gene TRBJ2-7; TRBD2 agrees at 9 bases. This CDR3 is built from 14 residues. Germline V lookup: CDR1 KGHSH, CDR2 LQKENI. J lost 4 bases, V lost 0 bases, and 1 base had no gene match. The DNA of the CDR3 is TGTGCCAGCTCACCACCTAGCGGGAGATACGAGCAGTACTTC. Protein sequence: CASSPPSGRYEQYF.

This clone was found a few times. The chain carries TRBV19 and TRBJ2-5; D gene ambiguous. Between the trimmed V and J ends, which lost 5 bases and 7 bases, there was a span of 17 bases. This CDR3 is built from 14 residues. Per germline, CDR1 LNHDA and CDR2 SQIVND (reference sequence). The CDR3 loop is CASSSGPPLGTQYF. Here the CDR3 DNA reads TGTGCCAGTAGTTCCGGGCCGCCTCTTGGGACCCAGTACTTC.

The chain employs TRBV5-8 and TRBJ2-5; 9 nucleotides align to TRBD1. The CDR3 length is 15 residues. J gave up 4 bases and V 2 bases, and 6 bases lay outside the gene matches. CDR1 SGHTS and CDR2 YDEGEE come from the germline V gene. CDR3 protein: CASSLGTGSVETQYF. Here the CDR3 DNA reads TGTGCCAGCAGCTTAGGGACAGGGAGTGTAGAGACCCAGTACTTC. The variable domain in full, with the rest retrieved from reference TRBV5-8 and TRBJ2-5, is EAGVTQSPTHLIKTRGQQATLRCSPISGHTSVYWYQQALGLGLQFLLWYDEGEERNRGNFPPRFSGRQFPNYSSELNVNALELEDSALYLCASSLGTGSVETQYFGPGTRLLVL.

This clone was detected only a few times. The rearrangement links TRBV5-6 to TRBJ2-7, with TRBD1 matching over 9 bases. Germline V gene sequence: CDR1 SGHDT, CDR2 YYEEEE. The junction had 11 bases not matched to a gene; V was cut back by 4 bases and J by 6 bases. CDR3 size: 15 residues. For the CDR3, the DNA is TGTGCCAGCAGCCTGAGGGGACAGGGTGTCTTCGAGCAGTACTTC. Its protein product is CASSLRGQGVFEQYF.

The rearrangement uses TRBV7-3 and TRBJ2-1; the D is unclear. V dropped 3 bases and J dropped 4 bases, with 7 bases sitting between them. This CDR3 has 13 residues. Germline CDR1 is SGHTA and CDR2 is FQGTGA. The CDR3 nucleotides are TGTGCCAGCAGCTTCGGGCAATACAATGAGCAGTTCTTC. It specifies CASSFGQYNEQFF.

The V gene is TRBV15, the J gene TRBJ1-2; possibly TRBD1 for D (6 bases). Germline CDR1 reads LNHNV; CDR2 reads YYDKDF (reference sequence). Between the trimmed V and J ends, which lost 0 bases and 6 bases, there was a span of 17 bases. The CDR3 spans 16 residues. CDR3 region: CATSRDRGGRPDGYTF. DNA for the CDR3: TGTGCCACCAGCAGAGATCGGGGGGGGCGCCCGGATGGCTACACCTTC.

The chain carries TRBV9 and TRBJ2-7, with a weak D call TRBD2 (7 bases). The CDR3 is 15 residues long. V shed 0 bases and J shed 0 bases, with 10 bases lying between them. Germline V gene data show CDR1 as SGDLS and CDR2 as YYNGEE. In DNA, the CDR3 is TGTGCCAGCAGCGTAGGGGCGGGGGCCTCCTACGAGCAGTACTTC. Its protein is CASSVGAGASYEQYF.

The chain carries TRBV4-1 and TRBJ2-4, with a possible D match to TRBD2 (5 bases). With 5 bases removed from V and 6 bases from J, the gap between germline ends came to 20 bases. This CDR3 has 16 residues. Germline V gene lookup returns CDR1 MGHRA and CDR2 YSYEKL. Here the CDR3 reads CASSWDGEVRGNIQYF. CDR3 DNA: TGCGCCAGCAGCTGGGATGGCGAGGTACGGGGAAACATTCAGTACTTC.

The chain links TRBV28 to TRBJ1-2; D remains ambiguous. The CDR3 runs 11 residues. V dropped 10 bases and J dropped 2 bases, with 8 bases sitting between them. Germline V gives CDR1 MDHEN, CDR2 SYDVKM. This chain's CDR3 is CATAPNYGYTF. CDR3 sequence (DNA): TGTGCCACCGCTCCGAACTATGGCTACACCTTC.

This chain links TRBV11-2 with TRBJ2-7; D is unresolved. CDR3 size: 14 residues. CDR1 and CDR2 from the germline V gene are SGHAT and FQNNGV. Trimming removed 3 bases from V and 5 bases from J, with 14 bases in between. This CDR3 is CASSLGVVVDEQYF. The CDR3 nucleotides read TGTGCCAGCAGCTTGGGCGTCGTTGTGGACGAGCAGTACTTC.

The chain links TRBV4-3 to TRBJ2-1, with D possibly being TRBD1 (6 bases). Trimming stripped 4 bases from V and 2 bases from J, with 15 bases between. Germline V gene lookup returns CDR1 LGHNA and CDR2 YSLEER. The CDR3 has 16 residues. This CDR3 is CASSRLPGTPYNEQFF. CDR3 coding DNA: TGCGCCAGCAGCCGCCTCCCCGGGACACCCTACAATGAGCAGTTCTTC.

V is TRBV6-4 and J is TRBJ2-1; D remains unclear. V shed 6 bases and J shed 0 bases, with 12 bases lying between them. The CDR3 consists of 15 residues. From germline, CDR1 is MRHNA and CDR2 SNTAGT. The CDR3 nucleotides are TGTGCCAGCAGCCCCTATCCGGGCTCCTACAATGAGCAGTTCTTC. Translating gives CASSPYPGSYNEQFF.